This T cell receptor beta chain appears in the sequencing data of a study of T-cell reconstitution after alpha-beta-depleted transplantation in children. Study-wide points: There were some patients whose high TCRbeta diversity at day 60 came from surviving recipient T cells and thymic progenitors. T-cell counts and diversity at one year post-transplant came mainly from newly produced T cells.

A TCRbeta library incorporating unique molecular identifiers was prepared. From the PCR reads, TCRdb called clonotypes with MiXCR, one entry per CDR3 protein. This sample carries under 250,000 distinct CDR3 sequences, approximately 17% of them seen once, and the ten largest clones take about 39%. A note on this clonotype: Its cognate antigen is unknown.

Losses at the gene ends were 1 base for V and 3 bases for J; bases not matched to a gene: 4. This CDR3 has 15 amino acids. The germline CDR1 and CDR2 sequences are SGHTA and FQGNSA. The material sequenced was PBMCs, mostly from graft donor cells, taken 360 days after TCRalphabeta/CD19-depleted stem cell transplant. The clonotype comes from a male patient between 2 and 10 years old who had a stem cell transplant for acute lymphoblastic leukemia, so the T cells may come from the graft donor. This chain connects TRBV7-2 to TRBJ2-3; 7 bases fit TRBD2. The CDR3 coding sequence is TGTGCCAGCAGCTTAGAAGCCGGGGGGACAGATACGCAGTATTTT. Protein sequence: CASSLEAGGTDTQYF.